The 7 T cell receptor beta chains below all came from one sample that was sequenced in a study of T cell responses to AZD1222 COVID-19 vaccine. Clones were read by immunoSEQ multiplex PCR, and TCRdb kept only the in-frame ones, dropping some. The repertoire has 110,000 to 150,000 clones, 75% to 95% of them found once; the top ten carry 3.4%. Source: peripheral blood, taken on day 0 of AZD1222 vaccination. The source of these receptors is an adult in good health.

J is TRBJ2-7 and V is TRBV2, with TRBD2 matching over 13 bases. V trimming: 6 bases; J trimming: 3 bases; junction bases outside the gene matches: 8. The CDR3 totals 16 residues. Germline loops: CDR1 SNHLY, CDR2 FYNNEI. The CDR3 region is CASRELAGGPDYEQYF. CDR3 nucleotide sequence: TGTGCCAGCAGAGAACTAGCGGGAGGGCCGGACTACGAGCAGTACTTC.

The genes are TRBV15 and TRBJ1-3; tentative D call: TRBD1 (6 bases). Trimming cost V 0 bases and J 1 base, with 10 bases left between them. Looked up from germline, CDR1 is LNHNV and CDR2 is YYDKDF (reference sequence). The CDR3 has 16 residues. The CDR3 reads CATSRDLTGSGNTIYF. The CDR3 DNA reads as TGTGCCACCAGCAGAGATCTTACAGGGTCTGGAAACACCATATATTTT.

The CDR3 DNA reads TGTGCCAGCAGCGAAAGGGGCGGGGGCAACACCATATATTTT. It is translated as CASSERGGGNTIYF. The chain links TRBV25-1 to TRBJ1-3; D perhaps matches TRBD1 (6 bases). The CDR3 loop spans 14 amino acids. The V end lost 6 bases, the J end lost 7 bases, and 16 bases lay between the germline ends. Germline lookup yields CDR1 MGHDK and CDR2 SYGVNS. The variable domain in full, with the rest retrieved from reference TRBV25-1 and TRBJ1-3, is EADIYQTPRYLVIGTGKKITLECSQTMGHDKMYWYQQDPGMELHLIHYSYGVNSTEKGDLSSESTVSRIRTEHFPLTLESARPSHTSQYLCASSERGGGNTIYFGEGSWLTVV.

The chain employs TRBV9 and TRBJ1-1; D is undetermined. CDR1 is SGDLS, CDR2 YYNGEE, per germline. The CDR3 extends over 13 amino acids. Deletions cut 0 bases from V and 3 bases from J, with 6 bases between. Written as DNA, the CDR3 is TGTGCCAGCAGCGTAGAACCGGACACTGAAGCTTTCTTT. Translated: CASSVEPDTEAFF.

The rearrangement uses TRBV30 and TRBJ1-5; maybe TRBD1 (5 bases). There are 15 residues in the CDR3. Per germline, CDR1 GTSNPN and CDR2 SVGIG (reference sequence). V gave up 2 bases and J gave up 1 base, with 12 bases separating them. The CDR3 region is CAWSPPGRSNQPQHF. In nucleotides, the CDR3 is TGTGCCTGGAGTCCTCCGGGACGGAGCAATCAGCCCCAGCATTTT.

The chain is built from TRBV18 and TRBJ2-7; D is unclear. The CDR3 is made up of 12 amino acids. Looked up from germline, CDR1 is KGHSH and CDR2 is LQKENI. The V end lost 0 bases, the J end lost 6 bases, and 6 bases lay between the germline ends. This CDR3 is CASSPPLGEQYF. CDR3 bases: TGTGCCAGCTCACCACCGCTGGGCGAGCAGTACTTC. The whole variable domain, remainder taken from reference TRBV18 and TRBJ2-7, is NAGVMQNPRHLVRRRGQEARLRCSPMKGHSHVYWYRQLPEEGLKFMVYLQKENIIDESGMPKERFSAEFPKEGPSILRIQQVVRGDSAAYFCASSPPLGEQYFGPGTRLTVT.

The chain is built from TRBV6-5 and TRBJ2-5, with D tentatively TRBD2 (5 bases). The CDR3 runs to 15 residues. Germline V gives CDR1 MNHEY, CDR2 SVGAGI. Trimming left V 0 bases short and J 9 bases short, with 17 bases between. Here the CDR3 reads CASSYSNSYPGAQYF. In DNA, the CDR3 is TGTGCCAGCAGTTACTCGAATAGCTACCCCGGGGCCCAGTACTTC.